This passage covers 9 T cell receptor beta chains from one sample sequenced in a study of T-cell memory formation after mild COVID-19. TCRdb ran MiXCR on the 5' RACE reads and lists one entry per CDR3 protein. Found here are about 110,000 distinct CDR3 sequences, around an eighth of them singletons; the top ten hold around 26%. The sample consisted of PBMCs or a T cell subset sorted from them (not recorded which). Receptor source: an adult woman who had mild COVID-19 (a few samples of this study predate the infection). Cell type and time point are not known.

The CDR3 nucleotides read TGCGCCAGCAGTGAGCCATGGGGAGGGGACTACGAGCAGTACTTC. This translates into CASSEPWGGDYEQYF. The rearrangement joins TRBV10-2 to TRBJ2-7; 7 positions match TRBD2. V lost 2 bases to trimming and J lost 3 bases; unmatched junction nucleotides: 7. Germline CDR1 reads WSHSY; CDR2 reads SAAADI. This CDR3 comprises 15 residues.

In its sample, this clonotype was seen a few times. J is TRBJ2-2 and V is TRBV13; TRBD2 is a possible D gene (7 bases). CDR1 and CDR2 (germline): PRHDT, FYEKMQ (reference sequence). The ends were cut back, 4 bases at V and 2 bases at J, with 32 bases in the middle. The CDR3 is 22 amino acids. Written as DNA, the CDR3 is TGTGCCAGCAGCTCGCGGGGACAAGGGCCGGTCGAGCGGGGCTTTAACACCGGGGAGCTGTTTTTT. Its protein is CASSSRGQGPVERGFNTGELFF.

The V call is TRBV20-1, the J call TRBJ1-2; D is perhaps TRBD1 (6 bases). Germline CDR1 and CDR2: DFQATT and SNEGSKA (reference sequence). V was trimmed by 1 base and J by 4 bases, leaving 13 bases between them. The length of the CDR3 is 14 residues. CDR3 sequence: CSARARGKIYGYTF. CDR3 DNA sequence: TGCAGTGCTAGAGCCAGGGGAAAAATCTATGGCTACACCTTC.

This chain links TRBV5-1 with TRBJ2-7; no firm D call. Germline assignment: CDR1 SGHRS and CDR2 YFSETQ. The CDR3 runs to 11 residues. The V end was cut by 5 bases, the J end by 3 bases, with 6 bases between. CDR3 in DNA: TGCGCCAGCAGTCCGCTCTACGAGCAGTACTTC. This translates into CASSPLYEQYF.

This clonotype was counted at least ten times. CDR3 coding DNA: TGCGCCAGCAGCCAAGGGGGGGGGCTTCGCGAGCAGTACTTC. Translating gives CASSQGGGLREQYF. This chain connects TRBV4-3 to TRBJ2-7; tentative D call: TRBD2 (7 bases). The CDR3 is 14 amino acids. Germline values: CDR1 LGHNA, CDR2 YSLEER. The V gene lost 1 base and the J gene lost 6 bases, with 13 bases spanning the gap.

This clonotype has more than one count but fewer than ten. The CDR3, as DNA: TGTGCCAGCAGCTTAGCGAGTTACAATGAGCAGTTCTTC. Amino acids: CASSLASYNEQFF. This chain connects TRBV7-9 to TRBJ2-1; D unclear. There are 13 residues in the CDR3. Trimming left V 0 bases short and J 4 bases short, with 4 bases between. Germline V gene data show CDR1 as SEHNR and CDR2 as FQNEAQ (reference sequence).

The chain has TRBV3-1 and TRBJ2-7; D not resolved. This CDR3 has 15 amino acids. The germline CDR1 and CDR2 sequences are LGHDT and YNNKEL (reference sequence). The V and J ends lost 0 bases and 0 bases respectively, with 9 bases between them. CDR3 protein: CASSQDRQYSYEQYF. The CDR3 nucleotides are TGTGCCAGCAGCCAAGATCGGCAGTACTCCTACGAGCAGTACTTC.

This clonotype ranks as medium-sized. This rearrangement joins TRBV18 to TRBJ1-5, with unresolved D. CDR3 length equals 15 residues. Trimming took off 6 bases at V and 2 bases at J, with 14 bases between the two ends. Germline assignment: CDR1 KGHSH and CDR2 LQKENI. CDR3 in amino acids: CASSVSTIGNQPQHF. The CDR3 region has the DNA TGTGCCAGCTCGGTCAGTACAATCGGCAATCAGCCCCAGCATTTT. Full variable domain (missing parts from reference TRBV18 and TRBJ1-5): NAGVMQNPRHLVRRRGQEARLRCSPMKGHSHVYWYRQLPEEGLKFMVYLQKENIIDESGMPKERFSAEFPKEGPSILRIQQVVRGDSAAYFCASSVSTIGNQPQHFGDGTRLSIL.

In its sample, this clonotype was seen many times. The chain recombines TRBV5-1 with TRBJ1-1; the D gene is possibly TRBD1 (5 bases). V was shortened by 1 base and J by 8 bases, with 6 bases between the two germline ends. The CDR3 totals 11 residues. Germline V gives CDR1 SGHRS, CDR2 YFSETQ. The CDR3 nucleotides are TGCGCCAGCAGCTTGAGGGGAGAAGCTTTCTTT. The encoded protein is CASSLRGEAFF.